This section outlines one T cell receptor (beta chain) sequence together with its context. Its antigen is not known. The data originate from a study of vaccination and CD4 T cells after COVID-19. At the level of the study: The cells were exposed to overlapping spike peptides originating from SARS-CoV-2, HCoV-NL63, HCoV-OC43 and HCoV-229E for stimulation. Points from the study as a whole: Post-vaccination reactive clonotypes (median 38) did not differ significantly from post-infection (under 22). Looking at convalescent patients, 304 of their 307 vaccine-specific clones were spike mono-reactive.

The V end was cut by 5 bases, the J end by 5 bases, with 19 bases between. The length of the CDR3 is 16 residues. Germline lookup yields CDR1 LNHDA and CDR2 SQIVND (reference sequence). Treatment indicated: approximately 11-day PBMC culture with coronavirus spike peptide pools or control peptides (ViraFEST assay). With the Oncomine TCR Beta short-read assay, DNA from cultured CD4+ T cells was sequenced. Genomic DNA was taken out of cultured CD4+ T cells by extraction. TCRdb passed the PCR reads through MiXCR, listing each CDR3 protein once. The sample contains about 3,500 distinct CDR3 sequences, 30% to 45% of which appear only once.

Material: CD4+ T cells from blood, cultured in vitro. The sequence came from a human donor who had recovered from COVID-19. V and J are TRBV19 and TRBJ1-5; D is uncertain. Here the CDR3 reads CASSPNRAPRDQPQHF. The CDR3, as DNA: TGTGCCAGTAGTCCCAACCGGGCCCCTCGGGATCAGCCCCAGCATTTT.